This T cell receptor beta chain was observed in a study of blood T cell repertoires in COVID-19. The wider study: Samples came from the United States, Italy and Spain, spanning acute and convalescent COVID-19. Sources were T cells, B-cell-depleted T cells, or PBMCs; the material itself was cDNA or gDNA.

Original data processing: Using reference gene primer amplification, nucleated cell counts were estimated. TCRdb keeps only in-frame clones here, not all; method: immunoSEQ multiplex PCR. Clone size and the V and J calls come from that table; the DNA yielded D and trimming. The table records 150,000 or so clones, about 87% of them present only once. This CDR3 has 17 residues. In germline, CDR1 is MNHEY, CDR2 SMNVEV (reference sequence). V was clipped by 2 bases and J by 0 bases, with 16 bases between them. Specimen: peripheral blood. This TCR was sampled from a human donor in a cohort sampled during active COVID-19. The chain combines TRBV27 with TRBJ1-2; D possibly corresponds to TRBD1 (6 bases). CDR3 sequence reads: CASSLRTEVGANYGYTF. The CDR3 DNA reads TGTGCCAGCAGTTTAAGGACAGAAGTCGGTGCTAACTATGGCTACACCTTC.